This entry concerns a single T cell receptor (beta chain). These data originate in a study of cytomegalovirus exposure and HLA in healthy donors. A multiplex PCR was run with 60 Vbeta primers and 13 Jbeta primers. TCRdb's copy holds only in-frame clones and misses some; the assay was immunoSEQ multiplex PCR. Among 110,000 or so clones listed, approximately 67% were seen once. The CDR3 totals 16 residues. The germline V gene has CDR1 SEHNR and CDR2 FQNEAQ (reference sequence). The ends were cut back, 1 base at V and 6 bases at J, with 18 bases in the middle. The sequencing input was PBMCs. This TCR came from a man aged 18 to 29 in good health and CMV-seropositive. The chain has TRBV7-9 and TRBJ1-2; no reliable D call. The DNA of the CDR3 is TGTGCCAGCAGCTTAGTCGTGCCAGCAGGAAGAGATGGCTACACCTTC. This sequence encodes CASSLVVPAGRDGYTF.